A selection of T cell receptor beta chains follows, all from one sample in a study of T cell changes during pregnancy in multiple sclerosis. Produced via immunoSEQ multiplex PCR; TCRdb's table is partial and in-frame only. This sample has over 70,000 clones, with approximately 92% found just once. This specimen consisted of peripheral blood, obtained in the first trimester of pregnancy. Receptors originate from a female donor with multiple sclerosis, enrolled in a pregnancy study. Both conserved end residues are part of each CDR3. The D gene is left open where the match is weak. For some rows the clone size is stated as once, few or many, or as a class when expanded; others skip it.

D gene: TRBD2
J gene: TRBJ2-5
clone size: .
V gene: TRBV7-8
CDR3 DNA: TGTGCCAGCAGCCTTCTCTCCGGGGGGAAAGAGACCCAGTACTTC
CDR3 protein: CASSLLSGGKETQYF

D gene: TRBD2
J gene: TRBJ2-5
clone size: .
V gene: TRBV9
CDR3 DNA: TGTGCCAGCAGCGTTTATAGCGGGGGGCACCAAGAGACCCAGTACTTC
CDR3 protein: CASSVYSGGHQETQYF

D gene: .
J gene: TRBJ1-2
clone size: .
V gene: TRBV4-2
CDR3 DNA: TGTGCCAGCAGCCAAGATAGGGGCCCCTATGGCTACACCTTC
CDR3 protein: CASSQDRGPYGYTF

D gene: .
J gene: TRBJ1-1
clone size: .
V gene: TRBV9
CDR3 DNA: TGTGCCAGCAGCGTACAACCTACCAGGGTCGGATCCGAAGCTTTCTTT
CDR3 protein: CASSVQPTRVGSEAFF

D gene: TRBD1
J gene: TRBJ1-1
clone size: many
V gene: TRBV6-4
CDR3 DNA: TGTGCCAGCAGTGACTCGGACAGGGGCGAAGCTTTCTTT
CDR3 protein: CASSDSDRGEAFF

D gene: .
J gene: TRBJ1-1
clone size: .
V gene: TRBV18
CDR3 DNA: TGTGCCAGCTCACAGGGCCCAGGGGAGAACACTGAAGCTTTCTTT
CDR3 protein: CASSQGPGENTEAFF

D gene: .
J gene: TRBJ2-7
clone size: .
V gene: TRBV6-5
CDR3 DNA: TGTGCCAGCGGAGCGAGGGGGTTCCTAACCTACGAGCAGTACTTC
CDR3 protein: CASGARGFLTYEQYF

D gene: .
J gene: TRBJ2-7
clone size: .
V gene: TRBV11-2
CDR3 DNA: TGTGCCAGCAGTCACTCCTACGAGCAGTACTTC
CDR3 protein: CASSHSYEQYF

D gene: .
J gene: TRBJ2-5
clone size: .
V gene: TRBV15
CDR3 DNA: TGTGCCACCAGCAGACAGGGTGAACCGCGAGAGACCCAGTACTTC
CDR3 protein: CATSRQGEPRETQYF

D gene: TRBD1
J gene: TRBJ2-7
clone size: .
V gene: TRBV5-1
CDR3 DNA: TGCGCCAGCAGGCGACAGGGATCACGCTTGACCTACGAGCAGTACTTC
CDR3 protein: CASRRQGSRLTYEQYF

D gene: TRBD2
J gene: TRBJ2-1
clone size: .
V gene: TRBV6-1
CDR3 DNA: TGTGCCAGCAGTGAAGTTTTGGTAGCGGGGGGCGATGAGCAGTTCTTC
CDR3 protein: CASSEVLVAGGDEQFF

D gene: .
J gene: TRBJ2-7
clone size: .
V gene: TRBV7-9
CDR3 DNA: TGTGCCAGCGGAAGGGGGGGCTTGTCCTACGAGCAGTACTTC
CDR3 protein: CASGRGGLSYEQYF

D gene: TRBD1
J gene: TRBJ1-4
clone size: .
V gene: TRBV7-3
CDR3 DNA: TGTGCCAGCAGTCTGACGGGACAGGCGGATGAAAAACTGTTTTTT
CDR3 protein: CASSLTGQADEKLFF

D gene: .
J gene: TRBJ1-1
clone size: .
V gene: TRBV4-1
CDR3 DNA: TGCGCCAGCAGCCAGAGACTGTCCGGGACTAACACTGGAGCTTTCTTT
CDR3 protein: CASSQRLSGTNTGAFF

D gene: TRBD1
J gene: TRBJ2-2
clone size: .
V gene: TRBV19
CDR3 DNA: TGTGCCAGTAGTATAAGGGGACAGGGTCGCACCGGGGAGCTGTTTTTT
CDR3 protein: CASSIRGQGRTGELFF

D gene: TRBD1
J gene: TRBJ1-5
clone size: .
V gene: TRBV6-1
CDR3 DNA: TGTGCCAGCAGTTGGACAGGGGGAAGTCAGCCCCAGCATTTT
CDR3 protein: CASSWTGGSQPQHF

D gene: .
J gene: TRBJ1-1
clone size: .
V gene: TRBV19
CDR3 DNA: TGTGCCAGTAGTATCGGACTGAGGAACACTGAAGCTTTCTTT
CDR3 protein: CASSIGLRNTEAFF

D gene: .
J gene: TRBJ2-1
clone size: .
V gene: TRBV15
CDR3 DNA: TGTGCCACCAGGGTTGGGCAGGGTTCCTACAATGAGCAGTTCTTC
CDR3 protein: CATRVGQGSYNEQFF

D gene: .
J gene: TRBJ1-6
clone size: .
V gene: TRBV9
CDR3 DNA: TGTGCCAGCAGCTCCCCGCCCGAGTCACCCCTCCACTTT
CDR3 protein: CASSSPPESPLHF

D gene: .
J gene: TRBJ1-1
clone size: .
V gene: TRBV6-6
CDR3 DNA: TGTGCCAGCAGTTACGTCTTCCGGGGGGCGGACACTGAAGCTTTCTTT
CDR3 protein: CASSYVFRGADTEAFF

D gene: TRBD1
J gene: TRBJ1-4
clone size: .
V gene: TRBV27
CDR3 DNA: TGTGCCAGCTGGGACAGTATGGCTGAAAAACTGTTTTTT
CDR3 protein: CASWDSMAEKLFF

D gene: TRBD2
J gene: TRBJ2-7
clone size: .
V gene: TRBV2
CDR3 DNA: TGTGCCAGCAGTGGACCTAGCGGGGGCTACGAGCAGTACTTC
CDR3 protein: CASSGPSGGYEQYF

D gene: TRBD1
J gene: TRBJ1-5
clone size: .
V gene: TRBV19
CDR3 DNA: TGTGCCAGTAGTATTGCGGGACAGAAAAATCAGCCCCAGCATTTT
CDR3 protein: CASSIAGQKNQPQHF

D gene: TRBD1
J gene: TRBJ1-5
clone size: .
V gene: TRBV23-1
CDR3 DNA: TGCGCCAGCATATGGGTTGGACAGGGCAATCAGCCCCAGCATTTT
CDR3 protein: CASIWVGQGNQPQHF

D gene: .
J gene: TRBJ1-1
clone size: .
V gene: TRBV15
CDR3 DNA: TGTGCCACCAGCAGAGTGAGGACACCGGGGGTGACTGAAGCTTTCTTT
CDR3 protein: CATSRVRTPGVTEAFF

D gene: TRBD1
J gene: TRBJ1-1
clone size: .
V gene: TRBV29-1
CDR3 DNA: TGCAGCGCAGGACAGGGCCTCACTGAAGCTTTCTTT
CDR3 protein: CSAGQGLTEAFF

D gene: .
J gene: TRBJ1-1
clone size: .
V gene: TRBV7-9
CDR3 DNA: TGTGCCAGCAGCCCCGGGGGGGATACTGAAGCTTTCTTT
CDR3 protein: CASSPGGDTEAFF

D gene: .
J gene: TRBJ2-2
clone size: .
V gene: TRBV29-1
CDR3 DNA: TGCAGCGCTGACCCAGGGACCGGGGAGCTGTTTTTT
CDR3 protein: CSADPGTGELFF

D gene: TRBD2
J gene: TRBJ2-5
clone size: .
V gene: TRBV2
CDR3 DNA: TGTGCCGCCGGGGGGACTAGCGGGGGGGCGGAGACCCAGTACTTC
CDR3 protein: CAAGGTSGGAETQYF

D gene: TRBD1
J gene: TRBJ1-4
clone size: .
V gene: TRBV19
CDR3 DNA: TGTGCCAGCAGGGACAGCTCTAATGAAAAACTGTTTTTT
CDR3 protein: CASRDSSNEKLFF

D gene: TRBD1
J gene: TRBJ1-2
clone size: .
V gene: TRBV29-1
CDR3 DNA: TGCAGCGTTGAAGGTGCAGGGGGGAACTATGGCTACACCTTC
CDR3 protein: CSVEGAGGNYGYTF

D gene: TRBD2
J gene: TRBJ2-5
clone size: .
V gene: TRBV4-1
CDR3 DNA: TGCGCCAACTTGCTCGGACTAGCGGGGGTGGAAGAGACCCAGTACTTC
CDR3 protein: CANLLGLAGVEETQYF

D gene: .
J gene: TRBJ2-1
clone size: .
V gene: TRBV9
CDR3 DNA: TGTGCCAGCAGCGGTACAGGGCTATATGAGCAGTTCTTC
CDR3 protein: CASSGTGLYEQFF

D gene: .
J gene: TRBJ2-1
clone size: .
V gene: TRBV7-2
CDR3 DNA: TGTGCCAGCAGCTTGTTGGGAGACTCCTACAATGAGCAGTTCTTC
CDR3 protein: CASSLLGDSYNEQFF

D gene: .
J gene: TRBJ2-7
clone size: .
V gene: TRBV2
CDR3 DNA: TGTGCCAGCAGTGAAGGTTTCGTCGAGCAGTACTTC
CDR3 protein: CASSEGFVEQYF

D gene: TRBD2
J gene: TRBJ2-1
clone size: .
V gene: TRBV9
CDR3 DNA: TGTGCCAGCAGCGTAGCTTCGGGGGACTACGCCCTCAATGAGCAGTTCTTC
CDR3 protein: CASSVASGDYALNEQFF

D gene: .
J gene: TRBJ1-4
clone size: once
V gene: TRBV11-2
CDR3 DNA: TGTGCCAGCAGCTTAGTGACAGAAGGGAAACTGTTTTTT
CDR3 protein: CASSLVTEGKLFF

D gene: TRBD1
J gene: TRBJ1-3
clone size: .
V gene: TRBV10-1
CDR3 DNA: TGCGCCAGCAGTGAGCAGGGGGCCGGAAACACCATATATTTT
CDR3 protein: CASSEQGAGNTIYF

D gene: .
J gene: TRBJ1-6
clone size: .
V gene: TRBV6-7
CDR3 DNA: TGTGCCAGCAGTCCCCCAGGTGGGTCCTATAATTCACCCCTCCACTTT
CDR3 protein: CASSPPGGSYNSPLHF

D gene: .
J gene: TRBJ1-1
clone size: .
V gene: TRBV6-5
CDR3 DNA: TGTGCCAGCAGTTACTCGCGTTGGGGGGACACTGAAGCTTTCTTT
CDR3 protein: CASSYSRWGDTEAFF

D gene: .
J gene: TRBJ2-1
clone size: .
V gene: TRBV9
CDR3 DNA: TGTGCCAGCAGCGCCGGGGGAAGGCTCAATGAGCAGTTCTTC
CDR3 protein: CASSAGGRLNEQFF

D gene: TRBD1
J gene: TRBJ2-4
clone size: .
V gene: TRBV2
CDR3 DNA: TGTGCCAGCAGTGAAGACCCCGGGACAGGGGACATTCAGTACTTC
CDR3 protein: CASSEDPGTGDIQYF

D gene: .
J gene: TRBJ2-7
clone size: .
V gene: TRBV6-5
CDR3 DNA: TGTGCCAGCAGGACGGGGGGCAGGTCGGGAGAGCAGTACTTC
CDR3 protein: CASRTGGRSGEQYF

D gene: TRBD2
J gene: TRBJ2-3
clone size: .
V gene: TRBV9
CDR3 DNA: TGTGCCAGCAGCGCTAGGCTAGCGGGGGGGCCATCTTTCACAGATACGCAGTATTTT
CDR3 protein: CASSARLAGGPSFTDTQYF

D gene: TRBD2
J gene: TRBJ2-1
clone size: .
V gene: TRBV4-2
CDR3 DNA: TGTGCCAGCAGCCAAGATCGGAGCGGGGGGCGGTACAATGAGCAGTTCTTC
CDR3 protein: CASSQDRSGGRYNEQFF